The source of this TCR beta chain is a study of glioma-infiltrating T cells. Study-level information: Target coverage was about 4- to 11-fold for about a million blood T cells. Study-wide results and caveats: Non-neoplastic patients had below-expected tissue-blood divergence, while all gliomas exceeded expectation. A blood CDR3 motif signature was depleted in highly divergent patients.

This clonotype occurred a few times. The antigen is unknown. Using RNA template, CDR3s of TCR alpha and beta were amplified with iRepertoire arm-PCR. MiXCR, applied by TCRdb to the multiplex PCR reads, yields one record per CDR3 protein. This table holds fewer than 500,000 distinct CDR3 sequences, approximately 42% found once. Germline lookup yields CDR1 SNHLY and CDR2 FYNNEI. The V gene lost 5 bases and the J gene lost 3 bases, with 8 bases spanning the gap. The CDR3 sequence is 13 residues long. This receptor was identified in a human donor with low-grade glioma or glioblastoma, undergoing nonglioma brain surgery, or in good health (not recorded which). The chain carries TRBV2 and TRBJ2-1, with D hard to call. Specimen: glioma tissue, nonneoplastic brain tissue, or PBMCs (not recorded which). DNA of the CDR3: TGTGCCAGCAGTCGTGAAGGCTACAATGAGCAGTTCTTC. Protein sequence: CASSREGYNEQFF.